One sample yielded the 5 T cell receptor beta chains listed below, sequenced in a study of shared clonotypes between healthy human individuals. The protocol was immunoSEQ multiplex PCR, while the TCRdb copy is restricted to in-frame clones and leaves out a portion. This table has 2,500,000 or so clones, approximately 92% appearing once. Material: naive CD4+ T cells sorted from blood. The subset here: CD45RA+ positively selected. These receptors all stem from a man aged 18 to 30 in good health.

As regards this clone: The identical CDR3 is also encoded by other nucleotide sequences in the sample. The chain has TRBV11-3 and TRBJ2-3; D is possibly TRBD1 (5 bases). There are 13 residues in the CDR3. Germline V gene sequence: CDR1 SGHNT, CDR2 YENEEA. V shed 5 bases and J shed 3 bases, with 9 bases lying between them. The CDR3 coding sequence is TGTGCCAGCAGCCCCGACAGAACAGATACGCAGTATTTT. Its translation: CASSPDRTDTQYF. The variable domain in full, with the rest retrieved from reference TRBV11-3 and TRBJ2-3, is EAGVVQSPRYKIIEKKQPVAFWCNPISGHNTLYWYLQNLGQGPELLIRYENEEAVDDSQLPKDRFSAERLKGVDSTLKIQPAELGDSAVYLCASSPDRTDTQYFGPGTRLTVL.

The rearrangement joins TRBV5-1 to TRBJ2-1; D unclear. The CDR3 is made up of 16 amino acids. With 0 bases removed from V and 0 bases from J, the gap between germline ends came to 10 bases. CDR1 and CDR2 (germline): SGHRS, YFSETQ. Written as DNA, the CDR3 is TGCGCCAGCAGCTTGGACGTGATGAGCTCCTACAATGAGCAGTTCTTC. Its protein product is CASSLDVMSSYNEQFF.

A remark on this clone: This same CDR3 is encoded by further DNA sequences in the sample. This chain uses TRBV6-5 with TRBJ2-2, with 11 nucleotides matching TRBD2. The CDR3 spans 15 residues. After removal of 6 bases from V and 2 bases from J, the junction contained 2 bases not matched to a gene. Germline CDR1 is MNHEY and CDR2 is SVGAGI. CDR3 residues: CASRGLAANTGELFF. The CDR3 bases are TGTGCCAGCAGGGGACTAGCGGCTAACACCGGGGAGCTGTTTTTT.

Regarding this clone: The sample has other DNA sequences that encode this CDR3 too. The chain is built from TRBV9 and TRBJ2-3; D may be TRBD1 (7 bases). This CDR3 is built from 15 residues. Germline values: CDR1 SGDLS, CDR2 YYNGEE. With 2 bases removed from V and 0 bases from J, the gap between germline ends came to 10 bases. DNA for the CDR3: TGTGCCAGCAGCGTGACAGGGACTAGCACAGATACGCAGTATTTT. Translating gives CASSVTGTSTDTQYF.

The DNA of the CDR3 is TGTGCCATCAGCCCCGGAGGGTCCTACGAGCAGTACTTC. Its protein is CAISPGGSYEQYF. V is TRBV10-3 and J is TRBJ2-7, with D maybe TRBD2 (6 bases). The germline V gene encodes CDR1 ENHRY and CDR2 SYGVKD. The CDR3 contains 13 residues. V was shortened by 6 bases and J by 1 base, with 10 bases between the two germline ends.